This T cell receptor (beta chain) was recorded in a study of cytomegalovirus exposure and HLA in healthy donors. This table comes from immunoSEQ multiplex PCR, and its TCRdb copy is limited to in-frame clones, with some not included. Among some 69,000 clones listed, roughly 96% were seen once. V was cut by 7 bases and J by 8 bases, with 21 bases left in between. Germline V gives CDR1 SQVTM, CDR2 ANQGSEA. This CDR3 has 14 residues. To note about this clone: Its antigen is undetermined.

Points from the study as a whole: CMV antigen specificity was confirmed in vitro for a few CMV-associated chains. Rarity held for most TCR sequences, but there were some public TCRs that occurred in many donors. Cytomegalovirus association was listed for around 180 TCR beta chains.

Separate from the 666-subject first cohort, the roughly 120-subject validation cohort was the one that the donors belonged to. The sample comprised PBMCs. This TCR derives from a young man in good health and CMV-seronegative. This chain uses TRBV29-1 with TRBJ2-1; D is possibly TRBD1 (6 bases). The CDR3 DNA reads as TGCAGCGCACCAAGGCAACAGGGTTACGATGAGCAGTTCTTC. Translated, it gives CSAPRQQGYDEQFF.